The present entry profiles one T cell receptor beta chain with its context. Its antigen is unknown. This sample is drawn from a study of T cells in Graves' hyperthyroidism and ophthalmopathy. Trimming cost V 4 bases and J 7 bases; bases outside gene matches: 5. CDR1 SGHVS and CDR2 FNYEAQ come from the germline V gene. The CDR3 covers 14 residues. Study observations and caveats: Most expanded thyroid clonotypes above 0.001 recurred in blood.

Amplified TCR beta CDR3 regions came from RNA transcripts. The HTBI primer set drove a first-round RT-PCR of the TCR CDR3. One entry per CDR3 protein results from TCRdb running MiXCR on the multiplex PCR reads. The sample includes some 600,000 distinct CDR3 sequences, under 60% seen only once; the top ten take approximately 8.2%. This TCR was sampled from a woman in her late teens or twenties with Graves' hyperthyroidism. The sample was peripheral blood or thyroid tissue (not recorded which). The rearrangement joins TRBV7-6 to TRBJ2-7; 12 positions agree with TRBD2. CDR3 amino acids: CASSSSGRVLEQYF. The CDR3 nucleotides are TGTGCCAGCAGCTCTAGCGGGAGGGTGTTGGAGCAGTACTTC.